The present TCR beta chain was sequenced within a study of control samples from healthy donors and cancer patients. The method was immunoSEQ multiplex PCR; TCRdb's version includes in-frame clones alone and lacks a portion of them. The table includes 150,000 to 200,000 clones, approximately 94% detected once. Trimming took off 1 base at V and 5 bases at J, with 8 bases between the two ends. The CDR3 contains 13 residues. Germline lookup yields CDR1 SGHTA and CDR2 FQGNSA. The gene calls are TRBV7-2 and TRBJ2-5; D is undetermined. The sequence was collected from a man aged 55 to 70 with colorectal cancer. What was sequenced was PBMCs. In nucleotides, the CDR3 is TGTGCCAGCAGCTTAGAATATGAGGAGACCCAGTACTTC. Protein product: CASSLEYEETQYF. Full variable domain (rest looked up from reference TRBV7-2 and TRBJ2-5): GAGVSQSPSNKVTEKGKDVELRCDPISGHTALYWYRQSLGQGLEFLIYFQGNSAPDKSGLPSDRFSAERTGGSVSTLTIQRTQQEDSAVYLCASSLEYEETQYFGPGTRLLVL.